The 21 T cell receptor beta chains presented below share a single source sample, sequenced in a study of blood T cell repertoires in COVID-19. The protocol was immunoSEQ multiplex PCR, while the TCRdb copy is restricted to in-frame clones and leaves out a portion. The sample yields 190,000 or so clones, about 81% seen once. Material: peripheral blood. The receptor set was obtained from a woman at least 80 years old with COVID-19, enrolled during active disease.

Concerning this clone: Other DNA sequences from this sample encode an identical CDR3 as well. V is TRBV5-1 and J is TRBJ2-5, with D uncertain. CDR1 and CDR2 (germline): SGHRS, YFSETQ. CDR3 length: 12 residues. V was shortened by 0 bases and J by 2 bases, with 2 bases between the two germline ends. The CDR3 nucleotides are TGCGCCAGCAGCTTGGCTCAAGAGACCCAGTACTTC. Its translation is CASSLAQETQYF.

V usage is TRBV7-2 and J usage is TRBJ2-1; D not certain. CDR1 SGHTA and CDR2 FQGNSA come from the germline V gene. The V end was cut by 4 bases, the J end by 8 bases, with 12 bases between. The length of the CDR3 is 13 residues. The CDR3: CASSSHNRHEQFF. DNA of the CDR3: TGTGCCAGCAGCTCCCACAACCGTCATGAGCAGTTCTTC.

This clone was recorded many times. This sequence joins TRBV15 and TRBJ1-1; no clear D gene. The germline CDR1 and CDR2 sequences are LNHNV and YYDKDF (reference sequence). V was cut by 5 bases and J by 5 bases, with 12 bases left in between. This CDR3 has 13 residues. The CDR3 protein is CATSSTWATEAFF. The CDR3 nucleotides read TGTGCCACCAGCTCGACCTGGGCTACTGAAGCTTTCTTT.

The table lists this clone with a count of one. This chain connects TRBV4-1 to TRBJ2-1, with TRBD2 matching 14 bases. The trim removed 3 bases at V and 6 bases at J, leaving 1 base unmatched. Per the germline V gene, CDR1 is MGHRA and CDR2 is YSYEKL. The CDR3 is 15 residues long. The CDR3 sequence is CASSQGTSGGNEQFF. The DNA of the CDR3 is TGCGCCAGCAGCCAGGGGACTAGCGGGGGCAATGAGCAGTTCTTC.

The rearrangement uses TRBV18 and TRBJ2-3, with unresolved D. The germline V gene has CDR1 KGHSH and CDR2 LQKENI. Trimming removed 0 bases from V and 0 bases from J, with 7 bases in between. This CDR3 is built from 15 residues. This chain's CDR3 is CASSPPRTSTDTQYF. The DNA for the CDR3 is TGTGCCAGCTCACCACCGCGTACTAGCACAGATACGCAGTATTTT.

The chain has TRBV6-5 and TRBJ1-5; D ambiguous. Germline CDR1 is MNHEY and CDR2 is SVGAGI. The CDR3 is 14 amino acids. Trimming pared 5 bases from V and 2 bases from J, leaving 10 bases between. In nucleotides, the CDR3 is TGTGCCAGCAGTCAGGACTGGCGCAATCAGCCCCAGCATTTT. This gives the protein CASSQDWRNQPQHF.

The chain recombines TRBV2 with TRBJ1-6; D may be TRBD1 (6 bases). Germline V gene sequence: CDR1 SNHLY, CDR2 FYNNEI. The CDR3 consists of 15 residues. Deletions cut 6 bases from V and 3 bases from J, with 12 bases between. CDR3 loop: CASSSTGFYNSPLHF. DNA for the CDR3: TGTGCCAGCAGCTCGACAGGATTCTATAATTCACCCCTCCACTTT.

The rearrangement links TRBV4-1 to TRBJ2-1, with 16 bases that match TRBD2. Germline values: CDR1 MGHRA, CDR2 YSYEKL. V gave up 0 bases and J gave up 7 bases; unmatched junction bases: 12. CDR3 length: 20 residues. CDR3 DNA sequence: TGCGCCAGCAGCCAAGAACCGGGACTAGCGGGAGGGCCTGGTGGAAATGAGCAGTTCTTC. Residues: CASSQEPGLAGGPGGNEQFF.

CDR3 residues: CASSQDPPRGYTDTQYF. In DNA, the CDR3 is TGCGCCAGCAGCCAAGATCCTCCAAGGGGGTACACAGATACGCAGTATTTT. The rearrangement uses TRBV4-3 and TRBJ2-3, with D possibly being TRBD1 (6 bases). V lost 0 bases to trimming and J lost 2 bases, with 15 bases between them. The CDR3 runs 17 residues. Germline CDR1 LGHNA, CDR2 YSLEER.

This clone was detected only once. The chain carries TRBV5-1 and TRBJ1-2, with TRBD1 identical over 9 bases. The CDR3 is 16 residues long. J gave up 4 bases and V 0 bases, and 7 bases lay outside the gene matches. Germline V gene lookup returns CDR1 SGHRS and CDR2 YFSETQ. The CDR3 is CASSLGTGDMSYGYTF. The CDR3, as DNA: TGCGCCAGCAGCTTGGGGACAGGGGATATGAGCTATGGCTACACCTTC.

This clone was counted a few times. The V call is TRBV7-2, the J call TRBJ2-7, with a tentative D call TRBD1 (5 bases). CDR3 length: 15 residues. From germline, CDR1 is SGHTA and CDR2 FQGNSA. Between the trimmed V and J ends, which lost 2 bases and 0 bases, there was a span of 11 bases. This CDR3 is CASSLSAGNSYEQYF. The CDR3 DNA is TGTGCCAGCAGCTTATCGGCAGGGAACTCCTACGAGCAGTACTTC.

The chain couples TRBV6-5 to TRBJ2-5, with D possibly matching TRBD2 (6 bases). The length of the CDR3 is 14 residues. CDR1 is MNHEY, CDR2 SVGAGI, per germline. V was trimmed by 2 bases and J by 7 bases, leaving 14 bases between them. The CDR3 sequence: CASSYPGRRGTQYF. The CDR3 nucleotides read TGTGCCAGCAGTTACCCGGGACGGCGGGGGACCCAGTACTTC.

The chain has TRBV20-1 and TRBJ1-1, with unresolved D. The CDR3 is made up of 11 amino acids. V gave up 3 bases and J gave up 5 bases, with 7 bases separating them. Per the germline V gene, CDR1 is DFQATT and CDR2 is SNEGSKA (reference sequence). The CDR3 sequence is CSARAGTEAFF. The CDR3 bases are TGCAGTGCTAGGGCCGGGACTGAAGCTTTCTTT.

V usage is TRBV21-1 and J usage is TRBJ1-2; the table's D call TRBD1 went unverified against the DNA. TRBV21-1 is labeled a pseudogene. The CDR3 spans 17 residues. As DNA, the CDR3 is TGTGCCAGCGTCCCCGTGGGACAGGGGAGACCAAACTATGGCTACACCTTC. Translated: CASVPVGQGRPNYGYTF.

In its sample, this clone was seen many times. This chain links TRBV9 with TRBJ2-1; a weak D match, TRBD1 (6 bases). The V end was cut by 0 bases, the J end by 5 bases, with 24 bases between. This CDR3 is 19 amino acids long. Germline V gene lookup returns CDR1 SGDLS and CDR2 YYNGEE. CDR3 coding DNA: TGTGCCAGCAGCGTAGAGGACGGCCGAGGGGCAGGGGCGGACAATGAGCAGTTCTTC. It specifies CASSVEDGRGAGADNEQFF.

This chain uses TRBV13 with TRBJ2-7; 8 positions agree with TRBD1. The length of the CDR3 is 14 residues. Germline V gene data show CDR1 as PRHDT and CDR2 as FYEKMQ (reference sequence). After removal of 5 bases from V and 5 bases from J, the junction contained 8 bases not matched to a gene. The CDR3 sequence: CASSPGTGVHEQYF. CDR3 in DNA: TGTGCCAGCAGCCCGGGGACAGGTGTCCACGAGCAGTACTTC.

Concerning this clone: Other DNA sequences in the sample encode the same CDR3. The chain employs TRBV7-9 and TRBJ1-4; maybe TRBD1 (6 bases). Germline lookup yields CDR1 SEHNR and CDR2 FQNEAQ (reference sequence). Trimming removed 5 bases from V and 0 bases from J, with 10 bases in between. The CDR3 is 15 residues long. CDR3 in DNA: TGTGCCAGCAGCCCGGGGACAACAACTAATGAAAAACTGTTTTTT. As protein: CASSPGTTTNEKLFF.

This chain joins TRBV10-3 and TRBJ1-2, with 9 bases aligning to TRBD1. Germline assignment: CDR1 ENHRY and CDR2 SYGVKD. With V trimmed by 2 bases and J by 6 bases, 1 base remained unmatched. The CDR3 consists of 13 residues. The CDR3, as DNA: TGTGCCATCAGTGAGACAGGGGGCCATGGCTACACCTTC. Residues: CAISETGGHGYTF.

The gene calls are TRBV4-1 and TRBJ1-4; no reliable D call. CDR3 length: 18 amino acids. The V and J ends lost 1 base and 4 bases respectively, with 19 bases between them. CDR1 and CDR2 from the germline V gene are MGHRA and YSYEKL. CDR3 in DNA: TGCGCCAGCAGCCAAGGTCGTTACAGCTCGGCAAGTAATGAAAAACTGTTTTTT. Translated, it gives CASSQGRYSSASNEKLFF.

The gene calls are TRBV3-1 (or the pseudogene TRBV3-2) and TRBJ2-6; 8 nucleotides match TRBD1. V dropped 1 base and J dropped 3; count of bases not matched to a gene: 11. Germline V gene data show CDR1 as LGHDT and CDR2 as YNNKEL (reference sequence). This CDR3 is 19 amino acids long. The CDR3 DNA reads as TGTGCCAGCAGCCAAGCTGCGGACAGGGCTATTTTTGGGGCCAACGTCCTGACTTTC. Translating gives CASSQAADRAIFGANVLTF.

CDR3 protein: CASSHTWGRGNEQFF. DNA for the CDR3: TGTGCCAGCAGCCACACATGGGGAAGGGGAAATGAGCAGTTCTTC. This chain links TRBV13 with TRBJ2-1, with a weak D call TRBD1 (5 bases). This CDR3 is built from 15 residues. Germline V gene lookup returns CDR1 PRHDT and CDR2 FYEKMQ (reference sequence). Trimming shortened V by 5 bases and J by 7 bases, and 18 bases separated the two germline ends.